This entry features one T cell receptor beta chain sequence. This sample is part of a study of shared clonotypes between healthy human individuals. Study at large: The cohort had a couple of women and a few men, ages 18 to 49.

Per germline, CDR1 MNHNS and CDR2 SASEGT. Trimming stripped 6 bases from V and 5 bases from J, with 11 bases between. This CDR3 comprises 13 residues. The protocol was immunoSEQ multiplex PCR, while the TCRdb copy is restricted to in-frame clones and leaves out a portion. The data show about 2.1 million clones, approximately 94% seen once. Naive CD8 cells comprised CD45RO-negative, CCR7-positively selected cells, excluding terminally differentiated effector memory CD45RA+ cells. What was sequenced was naive CD8+ T cells from PBMCs. The chain uses TRBV6-1 and TRBJ1-5, with TRBD1 as a possible D gene (6 bases). This clonotype originated in a man in his late teens or twenties in good health. Some clones in this sample may be carry-over from other donors' samples. The CDR3 protein is CASRKDSHQPQHF. CDR3 in DNA: TGTGCCAGCAGGAAGGACAGCCATCAGCCCCAGCATTTT.